The 22 T cell receptor beta chains in this list originate from one sample, sequenced in a study of T cells expressing NK-cell markers. With the 5' RACE reads reprocessed, TCRdb shows one record per CDR3 protein and no DNA. This table lists 350,000 to 400,000 distinct CDR3 sequences. The sample was blood T cells: a sorted CD56 or NKG2C T cell subset, CD4+ or CD8+ T cells, or bulk PBMC T cells (not recorded which). These receptors came from a woman aged 45-65 years in good health.

The V and J genes are TRBV6-5 and TRBJ1-4. The V gene's germline CDR1 is MNHEY and CDR2 SVGAGI. The CDR3 sequence is 12 residues long. This CDR3 is CASRNPNEKLFF.

This chain connects TRBV29-1 to TRBJ2-2. The CDR3 length is 13 residues. Per germline, CDR1 SQVTM and CDR2 ANQGSEA. CDR3: CSVVGGIPGELFF.

The V and J genes are TRBV12-3 or TRBV12-4 and TRBJ2-7; TCRdb indicates TRBD1, and absent DNA this call remains unverified. The CDR3 covers 17 residues. The CDR3 sequence is CASSPPRWVTNPYEQYF.

The V and J genes are TRBV6-2 or TRBV6-3 and TRBJ2-2. The germline V gene has CDR1 MNHEY and CDR2 SVGEGT. The CDR3 totals 13 residues. CDR3 region: CASRTLKAGELFF.

The genes are TRBV4-2 and TRBJ2-1; TCRdb designates TRBD2, a call that cannot be tested without DNA. The CDR3 sequence is 17 residues long. Germline CDR1 is LGHNA and CDR2 is YNFKEQ. CDR3: CASSLLGTSGTYNEQFF.

V gene TRBV6-5 combines with J gene TRBJ1-6; TCRdb outputs TRBD1, but without DNA this stays unchecked. Germline CDR1 and CDR2: MNHEY and SVGAGI. CDR3 length equals 16 residues. CDR3 region: CASRPRNQGWNSPLHF.

The chain uses TRBV27 and TRBJ2-5; TCRdb designates TRBD1, a call that cannot be tested without DNA. The CDR3 spans 11 residues. Germline-derived CDR1 and CDR2 are MNHEY and SMNVEV (reference sequence). Here the CDR3 reads CASTSGGTQYF.

This rearrangement joins TRBV6-1 to TRBJ1-5. CDR1 is MNHNS, CDR2 SASEGT, per germline. The CDR3 length is 12 residues. This CDR3 reads CASGYSNQPQHF.

This chain uses TRBV4-1 with TRBJ1-4; TCRdb lists TRBD1, though no DNA is available to test this call. CDR1 is MGHRA and CDR2 is YSYEKL in the germline V gene. The CDR3 extends over 16 amino acids. This chain's CDR3 is CASSQVGQGANEKLFF.

The genes are TRBV6-6 and TRBJ1-1. The CDR3 loop spans 15 amino acids. The germline gives CDR1 MNHNY, CDR2 SVGAGI (reference sequence). This CDR3 reads CASSYGGGANTEAFF.

V gene TRBV4-1 combines with J gene TRBJ2-3; TCRdb's D gene call, TRBD2, goes unchecked for lack of DNA. The CDR3 has 16 amino acids. Looked up from germline, CDR1 is MGHRA and CDR2 is YSYEKL. CDR3 protein: CASRSLAGGEGDTQYF.

The CDR3 loop is CASSWGPGESSGNTIYF. This chain uses TRBV6-1 with TRBJ1-3; without DNA, the TCRdb call of TRBD1 cannot be checked. The germline V gene encodes CDR1 MNHNS and CDR2 SASEGT. The CDR3 length is 17 residues.

The chain links TRBV4-1 to TRBJ2-7. This CDR3 spans 16 amino acids. The germline V gene has CDR1 MGHRA and CDR2 YSYEKL. CDR3 loop: CASSQDPEGLSYEQYF.

The chain carries TRBV12-3 or TRBV12-4 and TRBJ2-1; TCRdb calls TRBD1, which cannot be checked without DNA. This CDR3 has 12 residues. CDR3: CASFRESNEQFF.

The genes are TRBV10-2 and TRBJ2-3; TCRdb designates TRBD1, a call that cannot be tested without DNA. Germline CDR1 reads WSHSY; CDR2 reads SAAADI. The CDR3 is made up of 13 amino acids. CDR3 protein: CASRKGALDTQYF.

The rearrangement uses TRBV5-1 and TRBJ2-1; TCRdb lists TRBD2, though no DNA is available to test this call. The CDR3 is 12 residues long. Germline-derived CDR1 and CDR2 are SGHRS and YFSETQ. CDR3 region: CASSLVAGWQFF.

V gene TRBV21-1 combines with J gene TRBJ1-5; TCRdb gives TRBD1 as the D gene, but with no DNA this cannot be confirmed. TRBV21-1 is assigned pseudogene status. The CDR3 length is 15 residues. CDR3 protein: CASSKHGSGSQPQHF.

This sequence joins TRBV7-2 and TRBJ2-1; there is no DNA to check the TCRdb D call of TRBD1. The CDR3 runs to 16 residues. Germline V CDR1 and CDR2: SGHTA, FQGNSA. The CDR3 here is CASSWGQGAAYNEQFF.

The chain links TRBV2 to TRBJ2-1; the D call of TRBD2 rests on TCRdb alone, since no DNA is present to check it. The CDR3 is 13 residues long. CDR1 is SNHLY, CDR2 FYNNEI, per germline. CDR3 sequence reads: CASSARGDSEQFF.

The chain is built from TRBV5-1 and TRBJ1-1. This CDR3 comprises 14 residues. Germline V gene lookup returns CDR1 SGHRS and CDR2 YFSETQ. The chain's CDR3 is CASSAGPLNTEAFF. Using reference TRBV5-1 and TRBJ1-1 for the parts outside the CDR3, the full variable domain is KAGVTQTPRYLIKTRGQQVTLSCSPISGHRSVSWYQQTPGQGLQFLFEYFSETQRNKGNFPGRFSGRQFSNSRSEMNVSTLELGDSALYLCASSAGPLNTEAFFGQGTRLTVV.

The chain is built from TRBV3-1 and TRBJ2-7; checking the TCRdb D call of TRBD2 is not possible without DNA. The CDR3 loop spans 17 amino acids. Looked up from germline, CDR1 is LGHDT and CDR2 is YNNKEL (reference sequence). This chain's CDR3 is CASSQEHPTLEGYEQYF.

This sequence joins TRBV10-3 and TRBJ2-3. Germline V gives CDR1 ENHRY, CDR2 SYGVKD. The CDR3 spans 15 residues. The CDR3 sequence is CAINEWGVGTDTQYF.